This entry lists 20 T cell receptor beta chains sequenced from one sample in a study of T cells after yellow fever vaccination. TCRdb independently ran MiXCR on the 5' RACE reads; one entry per CDR3 protein. The table lists approximately 69,000 distinct CDR3 sequences, under 6.5% of them singletons. The specimen comprised CD4+ T cells sorted from PBMCs, sampled around 15 days after the first yellow fever vaccination. These receptors were obtained from a man aged 18 to 30 who received the YFV17D yellow fever vaccine.

This clonotype was seen at least ten times. The chain combines TRBV9 with TRBJ2-4, with 8 bases that match TRBD2. Trimming took 0 bases from V and 8 from J; bases not matched to a gene: 7. CDR1 is SGDLS, CDR2 YYNGEE, per germline. The CDR3 loop spans 15 amino acids. CDR3 sequence: CASSVGTGGGDIQYF. In nucleotides, the CDR3 is TGTGCCAGCAGCGTAGGAACGGGAGGGGGAGACATTCAGTACTTC.

This clonotype has at least ten counts. The V and J genes are TRBV27 and TRBJ2-1, with D maybe TRBD1 (5 bases). V was shortened by 8 bases and J by 11 bases, with 13 bases between the two germline ends. The CDR3 runs 11 residues. Germline CDR1 and CDR2: MNHEY and SMNVEV (reference sequence). CDR3 sequence reads: CASRRVGQQFF. CDR3 coding DNA: TGTGCCAGCCGCAGGGTCGGGCAGCAGTTCTTC.

This clonotype was recorded many times. The V call is TRBV30, the J call TRBJ1-1, with TRBD1 as a possible D gene (5 bases). Germline V gives CDR1 GTSNPN, CDR2 SVGIG (reference sequence). V was clipped by 2 bases and J by 4 bases, with 17 bases between them. This CDR3 contains 15 residues. DNA of the CDR3: TGTGCCTGGAGTCCCCGGCGGGGCCCAGGCACTGAAGCTTTCTTT. Its translation: CAWSPRRGPGTEAFF.

This clonotype was detected many times. The rearrangement links TRBV25-1 to TRBJ2-1; no definite D call. Trimming pared 3 bases from V and 1 base from J, leaving 7 bases between. Germline lookup yields CDR1 MGHDK and CDR2 SYGVNS. CDR3 size: 14 residues. DNA for the CDR3: TGTGCCAGCAGTGATATCCAGTCCTACAATGAGCAGTTCTTC. It codes for CASSDIQSYNEQFF.

Ten or more counts support this clonotype. This sequence joins TRBV5-4 and TRBJ1-2; 9 nucleotides align to TRBD1. Germline-derived CDR1 and CDR2 are SGHNT and YYREEE (reference sequence). The CDR3 spans 13 residues. With V trimmed by 9 bases and J by 4 bases, 7 bases remained unmatched. CDR3 loop: CATTPDRGYGYTF. The CDR3 coding sequence is TGTGCCACAACTCCGGACAGGGGCTATGGCTACACCTTC.

The V call is TRBV5-4, the J call TRBJ2-3; D may be TRBD2 (5 bases). Germline assignment: CDR1 SGHNT and CDR2 YYREEE (reference sequence). The V gene lost 4 bases and the J gene lost 1 base, with 13 bases spanning the gap. The CDR3 totals 15 residues. The CDR3 region has the DNA TGTGCCAGCAGCCTACCGGGGATTGGCACAGATACGCAGTATTTT. This codes for CASSLPGIGTDTQYF.

Ten or more counts support this clonotype. This chain links TRBV7-8 with TRBJ2-1, with 8 bases aligning to TRBD1. This CDR3 comprises 16 residues. The trim removed 3 bases at V and 4 bases at J, leaving 8 bases unmatched. Germline CDR1 reads SGHVS; CDR2 reads FQNEAQ. CDR3 residues: CASSLGDRGYYNEQFF. As DNA, the CDR3 is TGTGCCAGCAGCTTGGGAGACAGGGGATATTACAATGAGCAGTTCTTC.

As for this clonotype: One end of the junction varies from germline; a read error may be responsible. The chain couples TRBV27 to TRBJ2-6; D may be TRBD1 (7 bases). Germline CDR1 reads MNHEY; CDR2 reads SMNVEV (reference sequence). The CDR3 spans 14 residues. The CDR3 sequence is CASRRGLGSNVLTF. In DNA, the CDR3 is TGCGCCAGCCGGAGGGGGCTCGGGTCCAACGTCCTGACTTTC.

There are many counts of this clonotype. The chain has TRBV30 and TRBJ1-5, with a possible D match to TRBD1 (5 bases). Trimming cost V 2 bases and J 7 bases, with 12 bases left between them. In germline, CDR1 is GTSNPN, CDR2 SVGIG (reference sequence). The CDR3 covers 13 residues. The CDR3 nucleotides are TGTGCCTGGAGTTTTCAGGGCGGCCAGCCCCAGCATTTT. This codes for CAWSFQGGQPQHF.

This clonotype was picked up many times. V gene TRBV20-1 combines with J gene TRBJ2-2; 10 nucleotides agree with TRBD1. The CDR3 has 16 residues. Looked up from germline, CDR1 is DFQATT and CDR2 is SNEGSKA (reference sequence). Trimming at V came to 6 bases and at J to 6 bases, leaving 13 bases not matched to a gene. The CDR3 is CSATPWDRGEAGELFF. For the CDR3, the DNA is TGCAGTGCAACGCCGTGGGACAGGGGTGAGGCCGGGGAGCTGTTTTTT.

This clonotype was found many times. The V and J genes are TRBV6-5 and TRBJ2-1; perhaps TRBD2 as D (5 bases). The CDR3 has 14 amino acids. From germline, CDR1 is MNHEY and CDR2 SVGAGI. V lost 6 bases and J lost 5, with 14 bases in between. The CDR3, as DNA: TGTGCCAGCAGGAGGGTGACCGTTGACAATGAGCAGTTCTTC. This translates into CASRRVTVDNEQFF.

This rearrangement joins TRBV5-4 to TRBJ1-1, with TRBD1 matching 7 bases. The germline CDR1 and CDR2 sequences are SGHNT and YYREEE (reference sequence). J lost 0 bases, V lost 2 bases, and 4 bases had no gene match. The CDR3 runs to 15 residues. The CDR3 loop is CASSFPQGMNTEAFF. Written as DNA, the CDR3 is TGTGCCAGCAGCTTTCCACAGGGGATGAACACTGAAGCTTTCTTT.

This clonotype was seen many times. V usage is TRBV12-3 or TRBV12-4 and J usage is TRBJ1-1; 11 nucleotides align to TRBD1. The CDR3 has 14 residues. The J segment lost 9 bases and the V segment lost 6 bases, leaving 9 bases of the junction unmatched. The CDR3 DNA is TGTGCCAGCAGCCCGCGGGACAGGGGGGGTAAAGCTTTCTTT. This sequence encodes CASSPRDRGGKAFF.

This clonotype was counted many times. The chain recombines TRBV7-2 with TRBJ2-6; unclear D gene. Germline V CDR1 and CDR2: SGHTA, FQGNSA. The V gene lost 5 bases and the J gene lost 2 bases, with 7 bases spanning the gap. The CDR3 has 14 amino acids. CDR3 DNA sequence: TGTGCCAGCAGCCCGACCACTGGGGCCAACGTCCTGACTTTC. Its translation: CASSPTTGANVLTF. Together with reference TRBV7-2 and TRBJ2-6, the CDR3 gives the full variable domain: GAGVSQSPSNKVTEKGKDVELRCDPISGHTALYWYRQSLGQGLEFLIYFQGNSAPDKSGLPSDRFSAERTGGSVSTLTIQRTQQEDSAVYLCASSPTTGANVLTFGAGSRLTVL.

Ten or more counts support this clonotype. The chain employs TRBV28 and TRBJ1-1, with D uncertain. Germline V gives CDR1 MDHEN, CDR2 SYDVKM. V shed 3 bases and J shed 7 bases, with 9 bases lying between them. This CDR3 has 12 amino acids. CDR3 amino acids: CASSLSSHEAFF. The CDR3 DNA sequence: TGTGCCAGCAGTTTGTCGAGCCATGAAGCTTTCTTT.

There are many counts of this clonotype. J is TRBJ2-4 and V is TRBV7-8, with a possible D match to TRBD1 (6 bases). The CDR3 spans 18 residues. Looked up from germline, CDR1 is SGHVS and CDR2 is FQNEAQ. Trimming cost V 0 bases and J 7 bases, with 22 bases left between them. CDR3 amino acids: CASSLARTVRRGLNIQYF. CDR3 DNA: TGTGCCAGCAGCTTAGCCCGGACAGTTCGGCGCGGGCTCAACATTCAGTACTTC.

In its sample, this clonotype was seen many times. One junction end disagrees with the germline gene, perhaps due to a read error. The rearrangement uses TRBV7-9 and TRBJ2-1; TRBD1 agrees at 12 bases. This CDR3 contains 13 residues. Germline V CDR1 and CDR2: SEHNR, FQNEAQ (reference sequence). In DNA, the CDR3 is TGTGCCAGCAGCAATAACTTCCGGGACAGGGGGCACTTC. It encodes CASSNNFRDRGHF.

This clonotype was counted ten times or more. The chain carries TRBV29-1 and TRBJ2-2; D remains unclear. This CDR3 is built from 13 residues. Germline loops: CDR1 SQVTM, CDR2 ANQGSEA. V was clipped by 3 bases and J by 1 base, with 6 bases between them. CDR3 bases: TGCAGCGTTGATCGCGGGAACACCGGGGAGCTGTTTTTT. It is translated as CSVDRGNTGELFF.

This clonotype came up many times. The CDR3 DNA reads TGTGCCAGCAGCTTGGTCGGATGGGTGTTCAATGAGCAGTTCTTC. This translates into CASSLVGWVFNEQFF. This rearrangement joins TRBV5-7 to TRBJ2-1; D uncertain. TRBV5-7 is reported as an ORF; its role is uncertain. Trimming removed 0 bases at V and 6 bases at J, with 13 bases between. The length of the CDR3 is 15 residues.

This clonotype appeared many times. The chain couples TRBV7-9 to TRBJ2-1, with 12 nucleotides matching TRBD2. CDR1 is SEHNR and CDR2 is FQNEAQ in the germline V gene (reference sequence). J gave up 0 bases and V 6 bases, and 9 bases lay outside the gene matches. This CDR3 is built from 18 residues. CDR3 region: CASRTGLAGESSYNEQFF. Written as DNA, the CDR3 is TGTGCCAGCAGGACGGGACTAGCGGGTGAGAGCTCCTACAATGAGCAGTTCTTC.